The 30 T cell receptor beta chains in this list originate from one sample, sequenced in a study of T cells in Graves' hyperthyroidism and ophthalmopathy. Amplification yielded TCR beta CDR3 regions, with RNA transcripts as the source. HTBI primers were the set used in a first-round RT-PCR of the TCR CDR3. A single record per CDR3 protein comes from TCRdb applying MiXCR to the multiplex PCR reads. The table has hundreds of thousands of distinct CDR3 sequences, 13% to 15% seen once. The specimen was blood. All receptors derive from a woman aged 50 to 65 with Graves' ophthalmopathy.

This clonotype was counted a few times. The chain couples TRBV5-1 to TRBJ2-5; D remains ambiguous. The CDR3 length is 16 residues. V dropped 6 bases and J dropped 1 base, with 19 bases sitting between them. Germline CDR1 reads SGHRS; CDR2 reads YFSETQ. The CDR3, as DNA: TGCGCCAGCACTCTGGGTGCGCAGGCCTCCCAAGAGACCCAGTACTTC. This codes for CASTLGAQASQETQYF.

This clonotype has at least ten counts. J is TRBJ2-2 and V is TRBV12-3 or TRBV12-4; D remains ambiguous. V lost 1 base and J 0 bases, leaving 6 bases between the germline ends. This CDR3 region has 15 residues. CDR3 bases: TGTGCCAGCAGTTTAGTAGACCCGAACACCGGGGAGCTGTTTTTT. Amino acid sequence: CASSLVDPNTGELFF.

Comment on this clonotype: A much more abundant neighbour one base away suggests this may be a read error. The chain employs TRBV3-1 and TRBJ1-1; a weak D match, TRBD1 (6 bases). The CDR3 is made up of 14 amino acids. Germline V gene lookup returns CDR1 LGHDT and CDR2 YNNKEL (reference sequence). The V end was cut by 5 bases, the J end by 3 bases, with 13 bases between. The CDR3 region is CASSVTGCHTEAFF. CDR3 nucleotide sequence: TGTGCCAGCAGCGTTACAGGGTGCCACACTGAAGCTTTCTTT.

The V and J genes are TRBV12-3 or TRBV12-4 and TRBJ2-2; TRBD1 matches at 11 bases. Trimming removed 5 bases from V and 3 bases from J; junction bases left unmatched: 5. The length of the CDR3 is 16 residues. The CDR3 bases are TGTGCCAGCAGTCCCCGGGACAGGGGGGACACCGGGGAGCTGTTTTTT. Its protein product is CASSPRDRGDTGELFF.

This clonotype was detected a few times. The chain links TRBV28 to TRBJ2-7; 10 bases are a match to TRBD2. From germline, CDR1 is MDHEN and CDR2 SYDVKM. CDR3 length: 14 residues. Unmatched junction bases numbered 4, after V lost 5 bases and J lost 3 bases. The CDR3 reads CASSSGRAYYEQYF. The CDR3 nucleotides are TGTGCCAGCAGTAGCGGGAGGGCTTACTACGAGCAGTACTTC.

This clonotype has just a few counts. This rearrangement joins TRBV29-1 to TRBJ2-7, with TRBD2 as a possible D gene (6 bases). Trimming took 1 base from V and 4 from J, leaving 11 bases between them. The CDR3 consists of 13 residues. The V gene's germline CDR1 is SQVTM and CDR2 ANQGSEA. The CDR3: CSVEGGAGYEQYF. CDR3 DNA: TGCAGCGTTGAAGGCGGGGCAGGGTACGAGCAGTACTTC.

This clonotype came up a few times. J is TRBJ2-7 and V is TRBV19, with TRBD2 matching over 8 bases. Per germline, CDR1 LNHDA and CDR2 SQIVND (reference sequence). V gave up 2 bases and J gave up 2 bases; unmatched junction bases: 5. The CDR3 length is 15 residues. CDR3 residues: CASSISLAGAYEQYF. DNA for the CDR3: TGTGCCAGTAGTATAAGTCTAGCGGGCGCCTACGAGCAGTACTTC.

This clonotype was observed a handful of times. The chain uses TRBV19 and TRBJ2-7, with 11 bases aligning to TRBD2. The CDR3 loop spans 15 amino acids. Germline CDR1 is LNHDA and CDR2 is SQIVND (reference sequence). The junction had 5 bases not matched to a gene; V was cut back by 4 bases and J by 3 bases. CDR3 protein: CASSTTSGSNYEQYF. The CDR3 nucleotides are TGTGCCAGTAGTACAACTAGCGGGAGCAACTACGAGCAGTACTTC.

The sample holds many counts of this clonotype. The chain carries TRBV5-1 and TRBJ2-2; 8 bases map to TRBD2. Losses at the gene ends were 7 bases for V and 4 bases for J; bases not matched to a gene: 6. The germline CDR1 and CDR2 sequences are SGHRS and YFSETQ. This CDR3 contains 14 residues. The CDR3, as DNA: TGCGCCAGCTATCGTGCGGGAGGCACCGGGGAGCTGTTTTTT. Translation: CASYRAGGTGELFF.

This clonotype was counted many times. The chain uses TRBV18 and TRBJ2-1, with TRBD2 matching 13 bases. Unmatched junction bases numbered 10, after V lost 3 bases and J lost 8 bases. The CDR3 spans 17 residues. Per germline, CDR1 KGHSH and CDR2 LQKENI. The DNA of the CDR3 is TGTGCCAGCTCACCCGGATCCGGGACTAGCGGGAACTATGAGCAGTTCTTC. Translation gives CASSPGSGTSGNYEQFF.

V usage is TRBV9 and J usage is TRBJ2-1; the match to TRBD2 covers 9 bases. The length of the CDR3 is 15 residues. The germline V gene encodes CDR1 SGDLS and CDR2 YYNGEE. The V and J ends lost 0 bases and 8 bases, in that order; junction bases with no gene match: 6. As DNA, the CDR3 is TGTGCCAGCAGCGTAGTAATGGCGGGAGGGGATGAGCAGTTCTTC. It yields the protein CASSVVMAGGDEQFF.

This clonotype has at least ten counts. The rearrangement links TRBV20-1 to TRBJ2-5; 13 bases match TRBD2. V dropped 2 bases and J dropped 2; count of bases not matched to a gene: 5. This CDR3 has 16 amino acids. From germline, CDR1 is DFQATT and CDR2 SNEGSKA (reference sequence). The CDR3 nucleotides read TGCAGTGCTAGAAGGACGACTAGCGGGAGGCAAGAGACCCAGTACTTC. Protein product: CSARRTTSGRQETQYF.

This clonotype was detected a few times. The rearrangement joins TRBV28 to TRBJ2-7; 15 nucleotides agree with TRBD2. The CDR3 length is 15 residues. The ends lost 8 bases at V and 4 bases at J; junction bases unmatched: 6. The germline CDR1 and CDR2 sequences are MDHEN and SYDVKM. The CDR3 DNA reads TGTGCCAGCGGTGCCGGGACTAGCGGGAGGTACGAGCAGTACTTC. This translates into CASGAGTSGRYEQYF. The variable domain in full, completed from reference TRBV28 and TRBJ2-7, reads DVKVTQSSRYLVKRTGEKVFLECVQDMDHENMFWYRQDPGLGLRLIYFSYDVKMKEKGDIPEGYSVSREKKERFSLILESASTNQTSMYLCASGAGTSGRYEQYFGPGTRLTVT.

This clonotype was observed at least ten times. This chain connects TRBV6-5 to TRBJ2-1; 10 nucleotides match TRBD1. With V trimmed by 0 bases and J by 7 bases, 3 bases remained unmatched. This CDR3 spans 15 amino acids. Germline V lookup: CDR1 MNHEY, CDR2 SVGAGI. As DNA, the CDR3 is TGTGCCAGCAGTTACTCGACAGGGGGCGGGAATGAGCAGTTCTTC. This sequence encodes CASSYSTGGGNEQFF.

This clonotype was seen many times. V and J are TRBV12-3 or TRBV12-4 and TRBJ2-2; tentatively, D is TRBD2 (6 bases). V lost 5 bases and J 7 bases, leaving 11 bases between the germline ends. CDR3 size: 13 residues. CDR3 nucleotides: TGTGCCAGCAGTCTGGCGGGGTTCGGGGAGCTGTTTTTT. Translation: CASSLAGFGELFF.

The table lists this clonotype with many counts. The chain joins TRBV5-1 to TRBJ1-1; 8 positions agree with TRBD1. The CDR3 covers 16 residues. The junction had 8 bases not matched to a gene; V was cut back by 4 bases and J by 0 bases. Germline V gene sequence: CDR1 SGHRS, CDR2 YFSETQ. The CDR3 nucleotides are TGCGCCAGCAGCCGTCCCGGGACAGGTTTGAACACTGAAGCTTTCTTT. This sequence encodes CASSRPGTGLNTEAFF.

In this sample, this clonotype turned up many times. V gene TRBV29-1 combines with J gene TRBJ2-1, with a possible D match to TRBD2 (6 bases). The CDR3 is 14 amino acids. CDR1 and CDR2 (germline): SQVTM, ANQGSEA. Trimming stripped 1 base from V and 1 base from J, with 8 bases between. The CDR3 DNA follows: TGCAGCGTTGAAGGGACTACGTCCTACAATGAGCAGTTCTTC. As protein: CSVEGTTSYNEQFF.

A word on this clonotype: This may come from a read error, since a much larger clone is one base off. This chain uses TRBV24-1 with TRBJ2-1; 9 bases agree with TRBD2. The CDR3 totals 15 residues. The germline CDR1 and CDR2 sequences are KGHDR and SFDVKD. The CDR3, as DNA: TGTGCCACCAGTGACCCTGGTAGCGGGGGCAATAAGCAGTTCTTC. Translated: CATSDPGSGGNKQFF.

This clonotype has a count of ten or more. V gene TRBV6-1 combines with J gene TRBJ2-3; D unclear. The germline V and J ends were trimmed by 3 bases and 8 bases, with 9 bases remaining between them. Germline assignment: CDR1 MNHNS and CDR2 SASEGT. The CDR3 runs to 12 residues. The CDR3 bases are TGTGCCAGCAGTGACTTGAGGATTACGCAGTATTTT. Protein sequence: CASSDLRITQYF.

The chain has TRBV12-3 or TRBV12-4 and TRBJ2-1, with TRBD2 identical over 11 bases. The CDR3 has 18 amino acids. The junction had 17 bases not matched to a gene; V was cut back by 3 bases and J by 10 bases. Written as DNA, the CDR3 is TGTGCCAGCAGTTTTACTAGCGGGAGAGTTGGGGACTTACGCGAGCAGTTCTTC. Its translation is CASSFTSGRVGDLREQFF.

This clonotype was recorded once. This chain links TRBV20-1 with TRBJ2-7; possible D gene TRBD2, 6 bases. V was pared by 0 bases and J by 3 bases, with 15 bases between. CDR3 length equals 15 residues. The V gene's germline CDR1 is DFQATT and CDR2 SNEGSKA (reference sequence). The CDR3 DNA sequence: TGCAGTGCTAGAGATGGGAGGAATGGGTTCTACGAGCAGTACTTC. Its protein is CSARDGRNGFYEQYF.

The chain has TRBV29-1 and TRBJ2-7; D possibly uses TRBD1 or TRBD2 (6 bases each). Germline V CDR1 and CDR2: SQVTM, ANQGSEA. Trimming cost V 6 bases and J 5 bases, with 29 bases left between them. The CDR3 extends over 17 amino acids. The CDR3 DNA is TGCAGCGTCGGGGAGAGGGCGGGACAACGAGCTGGGGACGAGCAGTACTTC. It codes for CSVGERAGQRAGDEQYF.

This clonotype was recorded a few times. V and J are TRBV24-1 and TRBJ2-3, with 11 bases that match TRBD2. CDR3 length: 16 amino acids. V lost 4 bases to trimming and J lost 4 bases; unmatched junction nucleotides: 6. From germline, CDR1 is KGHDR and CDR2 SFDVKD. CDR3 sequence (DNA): TGTGCCACCAGTGACCCACTAGCGGGAGTTCCAGATACGCAGTATTTT. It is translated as CATSDPLAGVPDTQYF.

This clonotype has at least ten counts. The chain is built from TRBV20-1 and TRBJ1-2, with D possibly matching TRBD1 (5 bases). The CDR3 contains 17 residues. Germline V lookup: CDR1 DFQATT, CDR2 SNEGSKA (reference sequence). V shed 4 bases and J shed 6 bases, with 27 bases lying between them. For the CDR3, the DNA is TGCAGTGCTAAAATTCGTGGTGGTAGGCAGGGCGATCATGGCTACACCTTC. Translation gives CSAKIRGGRQGDHGYTF.

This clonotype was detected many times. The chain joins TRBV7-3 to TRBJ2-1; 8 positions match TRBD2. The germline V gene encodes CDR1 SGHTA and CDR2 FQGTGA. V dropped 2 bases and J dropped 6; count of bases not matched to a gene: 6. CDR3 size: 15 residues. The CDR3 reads CASSLPGGTVNEQFF. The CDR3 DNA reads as TGTGCCAGCAGCTTACCGGGGGGGACTGTCAATGAGCAGTTCTTC.

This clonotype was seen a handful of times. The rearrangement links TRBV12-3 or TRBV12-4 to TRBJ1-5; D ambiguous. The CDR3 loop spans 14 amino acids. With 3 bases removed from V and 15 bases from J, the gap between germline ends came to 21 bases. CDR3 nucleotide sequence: TGTGCCAGCAGTTTGGAGGTCTTCGGTACAACGATGCATTTT. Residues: CASSLEVFGTTMHF.

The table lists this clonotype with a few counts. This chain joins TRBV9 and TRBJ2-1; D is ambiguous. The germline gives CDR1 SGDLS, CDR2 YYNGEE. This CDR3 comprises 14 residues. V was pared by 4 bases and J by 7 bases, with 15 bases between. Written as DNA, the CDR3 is TGTGCCAGCAGCAAATACCGGGCTGAAAATGAGCAGTTCTTC. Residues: CASSKYRAENEQFF.

The chain's CDR3 is CASSQPTGFWVHTGELFF. CDR3 coding DNA: TGTGCCAGCAGCCAACCCACAGGGTTTTGGGTGCACACCGGGGAGCTGTTTTTT. This chain joins TRBV14 and TRBJ2-2; weak D call: TRBD1 (6 bases). Between the trimmed V and J ends, which lost 2 bases and 3 bases, there was a span of 19 bases. CDR3 length: 18 amino acids. The germline gives CDR1 SGHDN, CDR2 FVKESK.

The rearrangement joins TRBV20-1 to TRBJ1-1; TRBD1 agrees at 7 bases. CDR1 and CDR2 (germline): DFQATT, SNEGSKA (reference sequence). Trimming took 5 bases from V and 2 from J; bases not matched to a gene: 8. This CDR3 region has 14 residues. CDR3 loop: CSAFTGTVNTEAFF. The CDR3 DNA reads TGCAGTGCTTTTACCGGGACAGTCAACACTGAAGCTTTCTTT.

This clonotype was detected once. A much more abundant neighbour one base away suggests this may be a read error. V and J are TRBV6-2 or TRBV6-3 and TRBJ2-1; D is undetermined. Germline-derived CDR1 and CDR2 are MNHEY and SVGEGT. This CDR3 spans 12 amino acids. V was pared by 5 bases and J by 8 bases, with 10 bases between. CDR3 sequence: CASSAQWDEQFF. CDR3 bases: TGTGCCAGCAGTGCCCAGTGGGATGAGCAGTTCTTC.